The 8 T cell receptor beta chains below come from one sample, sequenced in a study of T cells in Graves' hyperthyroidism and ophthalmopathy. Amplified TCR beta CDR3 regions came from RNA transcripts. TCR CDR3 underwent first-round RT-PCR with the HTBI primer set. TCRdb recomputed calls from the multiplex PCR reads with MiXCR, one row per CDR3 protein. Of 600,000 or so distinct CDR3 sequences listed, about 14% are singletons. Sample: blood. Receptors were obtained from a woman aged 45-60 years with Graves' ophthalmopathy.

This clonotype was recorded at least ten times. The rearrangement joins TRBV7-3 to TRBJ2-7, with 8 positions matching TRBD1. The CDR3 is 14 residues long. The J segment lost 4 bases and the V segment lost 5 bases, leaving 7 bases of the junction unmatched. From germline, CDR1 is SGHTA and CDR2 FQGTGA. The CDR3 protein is CASSPGDRLYEQYF. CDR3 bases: TGTGCCAGCAGCCCGGGGGACAGGCTTTACGAGCAGTACTTC.

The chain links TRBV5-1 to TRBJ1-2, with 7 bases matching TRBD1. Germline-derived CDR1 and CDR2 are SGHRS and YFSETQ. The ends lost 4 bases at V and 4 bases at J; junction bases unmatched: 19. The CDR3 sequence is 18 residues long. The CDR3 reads CASSKDGGTASHIYGYTF. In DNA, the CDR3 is TGCGCCAGCAGCAAGGATGGTGGGACAGCGAGCCACATCTATGGCTACACCTTC.

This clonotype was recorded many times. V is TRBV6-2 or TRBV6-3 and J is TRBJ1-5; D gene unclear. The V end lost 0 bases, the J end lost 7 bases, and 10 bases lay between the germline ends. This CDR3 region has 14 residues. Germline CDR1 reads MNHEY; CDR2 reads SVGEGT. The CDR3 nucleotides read TGTGCCAGCAGTTACTCCGCAGGAGAACAGCCCCAGCATTTT. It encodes CASSYSAGEQPQHF.

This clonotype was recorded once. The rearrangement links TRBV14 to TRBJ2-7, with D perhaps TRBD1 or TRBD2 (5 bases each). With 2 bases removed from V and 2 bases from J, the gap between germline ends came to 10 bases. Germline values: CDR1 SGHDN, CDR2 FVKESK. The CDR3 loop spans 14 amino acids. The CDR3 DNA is TGTGCCAGCAGCCAACGAGGGGCGGCCTACGAGCAGTACTTC. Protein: CASSQRGAAYEQYF. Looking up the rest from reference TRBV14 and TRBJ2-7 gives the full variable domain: EAGVTQFPSHSVIEKGQTVTLRCDPISGHDNLYWYRRVMGKEIKFLLHFVKESKQDESGMPNNRFLAERTGGTYSTLKVQPAELEDSGVYFCASSQRGAAYEQYFGPGTRLTVT.

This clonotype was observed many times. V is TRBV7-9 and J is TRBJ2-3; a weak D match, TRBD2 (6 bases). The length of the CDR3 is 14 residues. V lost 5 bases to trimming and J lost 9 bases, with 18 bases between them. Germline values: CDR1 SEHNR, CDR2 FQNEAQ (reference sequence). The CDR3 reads CASSQRAGPLTQYF. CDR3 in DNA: TGTGCCAGCAGCCAAAGGGCGGGGCCCCTCACGCAGTATTTT.

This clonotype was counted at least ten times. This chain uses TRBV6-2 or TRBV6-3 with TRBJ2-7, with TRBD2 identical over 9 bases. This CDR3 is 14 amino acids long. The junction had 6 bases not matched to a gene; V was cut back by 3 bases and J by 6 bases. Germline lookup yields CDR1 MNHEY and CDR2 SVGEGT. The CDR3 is CASSYSGSGFEQYF. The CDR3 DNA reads TGTGCCAGCAGTTATAGCGGGAGTGGTTTCGAGCAGTACTTC.

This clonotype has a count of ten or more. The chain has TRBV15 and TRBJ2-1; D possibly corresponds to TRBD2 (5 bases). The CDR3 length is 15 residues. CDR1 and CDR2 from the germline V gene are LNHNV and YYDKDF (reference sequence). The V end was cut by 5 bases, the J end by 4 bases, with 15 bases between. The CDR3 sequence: CATSAERASYNEQFF. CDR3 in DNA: TGTGCCACCAGCGCGGAGAGGGCATCTTACAATGAGCAGTTCTTC.

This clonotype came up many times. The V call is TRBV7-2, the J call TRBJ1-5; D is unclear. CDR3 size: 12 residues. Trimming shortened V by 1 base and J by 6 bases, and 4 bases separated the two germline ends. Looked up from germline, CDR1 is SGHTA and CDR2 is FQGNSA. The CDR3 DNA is TGTGCCAGCAGCTTAGGGACTCAGCCCCAGCATTTT. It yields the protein CASSLGTQPQHF. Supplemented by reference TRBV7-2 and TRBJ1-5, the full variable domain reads GAGVSQSPSNKVTEKGKDVELRCDPISGHTALYWYRQSLGQGLEFLIYFQGNSAPDKSGLPSDRFSAERTGGSVSTLTIQRTQQEDSAVYLCASSLGTQPQHFGDGTRLSIL.